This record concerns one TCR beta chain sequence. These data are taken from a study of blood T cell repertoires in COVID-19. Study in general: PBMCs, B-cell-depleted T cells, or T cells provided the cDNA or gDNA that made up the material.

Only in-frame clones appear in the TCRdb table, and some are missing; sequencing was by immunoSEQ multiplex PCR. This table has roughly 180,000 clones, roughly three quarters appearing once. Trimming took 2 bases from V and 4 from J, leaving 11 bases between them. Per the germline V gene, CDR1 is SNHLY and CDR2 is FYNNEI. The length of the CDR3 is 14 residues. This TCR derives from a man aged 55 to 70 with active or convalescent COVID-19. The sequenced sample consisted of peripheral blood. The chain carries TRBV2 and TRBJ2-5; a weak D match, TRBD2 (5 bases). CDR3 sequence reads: CASSEIRGGETQYF. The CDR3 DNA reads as TGTGCCAGCAGTGAAATACGGGGTGGAGAGACCCAGTACTTC.